The T cell receptor beta chain described here comes from a study of OX40 agonist ivuxolimab in advanced cancers. With regard to the full study: Ivuxolimab was a fully human IgG2 agonistic monoclonal antibody targeting the costimulatory receptor OX40 (CD134). Intravenous ivuxolimab was administered to patients every 2 weeks at six dose levels: 0.01, 0.1, 0.3, 1.5, 3 and 10 mg/kg. Of the approximately 54 patients in dose escalation, some 20 had hepatocellular carcinoma, some 15 had melanoma, 9 had renal cell carcinoma and 9 had head and neck cancer. The dose-escalation cohort was 82.7% male with a mean age of about 60 years, ranging from roughly 20 to 80. Prior anti-PD-1, anti-PD-L1 or anti-CTLA-4 therapy was permitted, and less than 45% of dose-escalation patients had received checkpoint inhibitors. Partial responses occurred in three dose-escalation patients, of whom one had hepatocellular carcinoma and two had cutaneous melanoma. Peripheral TCRbeta sequencing aimed to test whether ivuxolimab altered TCR sequence diversity and caused clonal T-cell expansion. The monotherapy dose-escalation portion (N ≈ 50 patients) of the phase I ivuxolimab trial is reported in the paper.

CDR1 and CDR2, looked up from the germline V gene, are MNHNS and SASEGT. At the junction V is shortened by 3 bases and J by 7 bases, with 15 bases in between. The CDR3 runs 14 residues from the cysteine to the phenylalanine. Of all the DNA, just the CDR3 is kept, 42 bases in frame from base 1. General findings and caveats noted by the study authors: After ivuxolimab, CD8+ T cells had more expanded clones than CD4+ T cells on average. Which antigens the clonally expanded peripheral T cells were specific for was not determined. Low levels of normalized T-cell clonal expansion were also seen in some patients who did not respond. In the 0.1-3.0 mg/kg groups, partial responders had among the lowest normalized peripheral clonal expansion, particularly in CD8+ T cells. At doses of 0.1 to 3.0 mg/kg, clonal expansion of both CD4+ and CD8+ T cells in blood was seen between baseline and week 6.

For sequencing of the TCRbeta CDR3 region, genomic DNA was extracted from the sorted cells. The immunoSEQ Assay was used to sequence the TCRbeta CDR3 regions. TCRdb's version of the immuneACCESS table is confined to in-frame rearrangements and falls short of the full clone set. An unresolved V gene accounts for under half of the shortfall where checked; the remainder is of unknown origin. This sample is represented by about 27,000 clones; 75% to 85% of them were singletons. The ten largest clonotypes hold approximately 20% of the sample. Patients with a history of autoimmune disease or receiving systemic immunosuppression were excluded from the trial. Peripheral blood for TCR sequencing was drawn from every dose cohort at baseline, at cycle 4 day 1 and at cycle 7 day 1. The samples were taken from a phase I, first-in-human, multicenter, open-label dose-escalation trial of ivuxolimab. Adults with locally advanced or metastatic melanoma, renal cell carcinoma, hepatocellular carcinoma or head and neck squamous cell carcinoma were enrolled in the trial. Before TCR sequencing, CD4+ T cells and CD8+ T cells from peripheral blood were sorted into separate populations.

Worth noting for this clone: No antigen is known for it. No base-level quality is on record; no much larger clone is a single base apart.

Sequenced material: CD4+ or CD8+ T cells sorted from blood, taken in a trial of the OX40 agonist ivuxolimab. The V gene is TRBV6-1 and the J gene is TRBJ1-1; tentative D gene TRBD1, with 5 bases matching. This sequence was found in an adult with an advanced solid tumor such as melanoma, head and neck, liver or kidney cancer. The CDR3 reads as follows: CASSDGARTGEAFF. The DNA sequence is as follows: TGTGCCAGCAGTGACGGGGCAAGAACTGGTGAAGCTTTCTTT.